The 32 T cell receptor beta chains listed next were all sequenced from one sample in a study of blood T cells in healthy people across ages. It was with a sample-barcoded 5' primer and a J-beta primer mix that a second PCR of about 7 to 12 cycles was run. One entry per CDR3 protein, called by TCRdb with MiXCR from the 5' RACE reads. The sample has 800,000 to 1,000,000 distinct CDR3 sequences, approximately 49% seen once. Sequenced material: blood. These receptors were obtained from a man aged 25-45 years in good health.

The V and J genes are TRBV28 and TRBJ2-1, with D perhaps TRBD1 (6 bases). Between the trimmed V and J ends, which lost 7 bases and 10 bases, there was a span of 20 bases. The germline V gene encodes CDR1 MDHEN and CDR2 SYDVKM. There are 14 residues in the CDR3. CDR3 sequence (DNA): TGTGCCAGCACCGAGACAGGTAGTCTCTACGAGCAGTTCTTC. This encodes CASTETGSLYEQFF.

V gene TRBV3-1 combines with J gene TRBJ1-1; TRBD1 agrees at 9 bases. The germline CDR1 and CDR2 sequences are LGHDT and YNNKEL (reference sequence). Trimming removed 4 bases from V and 6 bases from J; junction bases left unmatched: 6. CDR3 length: 14 amino acids. CDR3 DNA: TGTGCCAGCAGCCGGGGACAGGGTCGGGCTGAAGCTTTCTTT. Protein sequence: CASSRGQGRAEAFF.

The rearrangement joins TRBV4-2 to TRBJ1-4; 10 bases line up with TRBD1. Germline CDR1 is LGHNA and CDR2 is YNFKEQ. The CDR3 sequence is 16 residues long. The V gene end was trimmed by 4 bases and the J gene end by 10 bases; junction bases not matched to a gene: 12. CDR3 nucleotides: TGTGCCAGCAGCCGACTCGCCGGGACAGGGGATGTAAAACTGTTTTTT. Translated, it gives CASSRLAGTGDVKLFF.

The chain links TRBV3-1 to TRBJ1-2; D might be TRBD1 (6 bases). V shed 0 bases and J shed 7 bases, with 9 bases lying between them. The CDR3 spans 13 residues. CDR1 is LGHDT, CDR2 YNNKEL, per germline (reference sequence). The CDR3 region has the DNA TGTGCCAGCAGCCAAGATCAGGGGCCTGGCTACACCTTC. Its protein is CASSQDQGPGYTF.

This clonotype was counted between two and nine times. The chain combines TRBV4-2 with TRBJ2-3, with 13 bases matching TRBD2. In germline, CDR1 is LGHNA, CDR2 YNFKEQ. Unmatched junction bases numbered 12, after V lost 8 bases and J lost 7 bases. CDR3 length: 16 residues. As DNA, the CDR3 is TGTGCCAGCCTGGCTGCCGGACTAGCGGGGGAAAATACGCAGTATTTT. Its translation is CASLAAGLAGENTQYF.

There are a few counts of this clonotype. The rearrangement joins TRBV4-1 to TRBJ1-2; 7 bases are a match to TRBD1. Germline V CDR1 and CDR2: MGHRA, YSYEKL. Trimming took 2 bases from V and 8 from J; bases not matched to a gene: 14. The CDR3 length is 16 residues. CDR3 sequence (DNA): TGCGCCAGCAGCCAACGCAGGGCGGCCCAGGGACAGGGCTACACCTTC. This encodes CASSQRRAAQGQGYTF.

The chain carries TRBV9 and TRBJ2-7; D is possibly TRBD1 (6 bases). The CDR3 length is 16 residues. CDR1 is SGDLS and CDR2 is YYNGEE in the germline V gene. V dropped 0 bases and J dropped 2 bases, with 15 bases sitting between them. CDR3 DNA: TGTGCCAGCAGCGTAGCTGGGGGCAGGGGCGCCTACGAGCAGTACTTC. Its protein is CASSVAGGRGAYEQYF.

V and J are TRBV10-3 and TRBJ1-1, with no clear D. There are 14 residues in the CDR3. CDR1 is ENHRY and CDR2 is SYGVKD in the germline V gene. Trimming took off 6 bases at V and 6 bases at J, with 17 bases between the two ends. DNA for the CDR3: TGTGCCATCAGGGCCGACGGGGAATCCCCTGAAGCTTTCTTT. Amino acids: CAIRADGESPEAFF.

The rearrangement links TRBV4-1 to TRBJ2-1; 7 bases agree with TRBD2. The CDR3 has 16 amino acids. Germline V lookup: CDR1 MGHRA, CDR2 YSYEKL. V shed 0 bases, J shed 5 bases, and the junction held 7 bases outside the gene matches. Here the CDR3 reads CASSQDRPSGNNEQFF. CDR3 sequence (DNA): TGCGCCAGCAGCCAAGATAGGCCTAGCGGAAACAATGAGCAGTTCTTC.

There are many counts of this clonotype. This chain connects TRBV20-1 to TRBJ2-7, with 7 bases fitting TRBD1. Trimming removed 4 bases from V and 2 bases from J; junction bases left unmatched: 5. This CDR3 contains 13 residues. Germline CDR1 and CDR2: DFQATT and SNEGSKA (reference sequence). The CDR3 coding sequence is TGCAGTGCTAACCGGGACAGCACCTACGAGCAGTACTTC. Translating it yields CSANRDSTYEQYF.

CDR3 amino acids: CASSPIYDEQYF. The CDR3 DNA sequence: TGTGCCAGCAGTCCTATATATGACGAGCAGTACTTC. The chain couples TRBV7-2 to TRBJ2-7; D gene uncertain. This CDR3 is built from 12 residues. Germline V gene lookup returns CDR1 SGHTA and CDR2 FQGNSA. Trimming removed 6 bases at V and 5 bases at J, with 11 bases between.

The V and J genes are TRBV28 and TRBJ2-7; D gene unclear. Germline V gives CDR1 MDHEN, CDR2 SYDVKM. CDR3 length: 14 residues. Deletions cut 5 bases from V and 4 bases from J, with 15 bases between. The CDR3 nucleotides read TGTGCCAGCAGTCCGACCTCCACGGTTTACGAGCAGTACTTC. Translated: CASSPTSTVYEQYF.

At least ten counts were recorded for this clonotype. The chain uses TRBV4-1 and TRBJ2-1, with 8 bases matching TRBD1. The V and J ends lost 1 base and 13 bases, in that order; junction bases with no gene match: 9. The CDR3 totals 14 residues. Germline CDR1 MGHRA, CDR2 YSYEKL. The CDR3 protein is CASSQGGQGSRQFF. CDR3 DNA sequence: TGCGCCAGCAGCCAAGGTGGACAGGGATCTAGACAGTTCTTC.

This clonotype was counted ten times or more. The chain employs TRBV11-3 and TRBJ2-5, with TRBD1 identical over 8 bases. The CDR3 runs 16 residues. Looked up from germline, CDR1 is SGHNT and CDR2 is YENEEA. V dropped 5 bases and J dropped 5; count of bases not matched to a gene: 13. The DNA of the CDR3 is TGTGCCAGCAGCCCTAGGACAGGGCGTACTGGGGAGACCCAGTACTTC. This sequence encodes CASSPRTGRTGETQYF.

A few counts support this clonotype. This CDR3 is missing its conserved last phenylalanine or tryptophan, likely due to a read error. This chain connects TRBV10-3 to TRBJ1-2; D is undetermined. CDR3 length: 11 amino acids. The germline V gene encodes CDR1 ENHRY and CDR2 SYGVKD. Trimming removed 8 bases from V and 5 bases from J, with 9 bases in between. The CDR3 DNA follows: TGTGCCATCGCGGGAGTTTATGGCTACACCATC. Amino acids: CAIAGVYGYTI.

This clonotype was detected a few times. The V call is TRBV4-1, the J call TRBJ2-7; D gene unclear. CDR3 length: 15 residues. Germline assignment: CDR1 MGHRA and CDR2 YSYEKL. V was pared by 0 bases and J by 0 bases, with 9 bases between. Written as DNA, the CDR3 is TGCGCCAGCAGCCAAGAGAATCCTAGCTCCTACGAGCAGTACTTC. This gives the protein CASSQENPSSYEQYF.

The J gene is TRBJ2-1, the V gene TRBV20-1, with 12 positions matching TRBD2. CDR3 length: 17 amino acids. With 1 base clipped from V and 3 bases from J, the junction kept 7 bases outside the gene matches. From germline, CDR1 is DFQATT and CDR2 SNEGSKA (reference sequence). The CDR3 sequence is CSARAELAGGYYNEQFF. The CDR3 DNA sequence: TGCAGTGCTAGAGCCGAACTAGCGGGGGGATACTACAATGAGCAGTTCTTC.

This clonotype came up many times. The gene calls are TRBV12-3 or TRBV12-4 and TRBJ2-2; a weak D match, TRBD1 (5 bases). V shed 3 bases and J shed 4 bases, with 15 bases lying between them. CDR3 length: 16 residues. The CDR3 coding sequence is TGTGCCAGCAGTTTTCGGCAGGGCTCGAGCACCGGGGAGCTGTTTTTT. This gives the protein CASSFRQGSSTGELFF.

V usage is TRBV19 and J usage is TRBJ2-5, with D maybe TRBD2 (5 bases). The closer fit of TRBJ2-7 to the DNA end suggests the J call may be wrong. Germline CDR1 reads LNHDA; CDR2 reads SQIVND (reference sequence). The CDR3 consists of 12 residues. The CDR3 sequence is CASSISGDEQYF. DNA for the CDR3: TGTGCCAGTAGTATCTCCGGGGACGAGCAGTACTTC.

This clonotype was seen a few times. The chain has TRBV6-4 and TRBJ2-3; 10 bases agree with TRBD1. V shed 4 bases and J 13 bases; nucleotides not matched to a gene: 14. This CDR3 is built from 15 residues. CDR1 MRHNA and CDR2 SNTAGT come from the germline V gene. The CDR3 spells CASSGGTGETDIKYF. As DNA, the CDR3 is TGTGCCAGCAGTGGAGGGACAGGGGAAACAGATATCAAGTATTTT.

This rearrangement joins TRBV6-2 or TRBV6-3 to TRBJ2-2; 11 bases fit TRBD2. J gave up 5 bases and V 4 bases, and 3 bases lay outside the gene matches. Looked up from germline, CDR1 is MNHEY and CDR2 is SVGEGT. The CDR3 is 15 residues long. As DNA, the CDR3 is TGTGCCAGCAGTTCCGGGACTAGCGGAACCGGGGAGCTGTTTTTT. Residues: CASSSGTSGTGELFF.

A single count supports this clonotype. This chain joins TRBV11-2 and TRBJ2-1; 15 nucleotides match TRBD2. Unmatched junction bases numbered 9, after V lost 7 bases and J lost 5 bases. Germline V gene sequence: CDR1 SGHAT, CDR2 FQNNGV. The CDR3 contains 17 residues. CDR3 bases: TGTGCCAGCACCGTAGCGGGACTAGCGGGGGGAGACAATGAGCAGTTCTTC. It specifies CASTVAGLAGGDNEQFF.

The V gene is TRBV6-2 or TRBV6-3, the J gene TRBJ2-3; D is undetermined. The CDR3 extends over 16 amino acids. Germline-derived CDR1 and CDR2 are MNHEY and SVGEGT. Trimming took off 0 bases at V and 5 bases at J, with 15 bases between the two ends. CDR3 protein: CASSYSRLSGGDTQYF. In DNA form, the CDR3 reads TGTGCCAGCAGTTACTCGAGGCTTTCCGGCGGAGATACGCAGTATTTT.

This clonotype has only a few counts. The chain employs TRBV20-1 and TRBJ2-2; TRBD1 aligns across 8 bases. Looked up from germline, CDR1 is DFQATT and CDR2 is SNEGSKA (reference sequence). The CDR3 is made up of 17 amino acids. The ends lost 2 bases at V and 0 bases at J; junction bases unmatched: 8. The CDR3 loop is CSARPLDRGPNTGELFF. In nucleotides, the CDR3 is TGCAGTGCTAGACCCTTAGACAGGGGACCGAACACCGGGGAGCTGTTTTTT.

V usage is TRBV29-1 and J usage is TRBJ2-6, with TRBD1 as a possible D gene (6 bases). Trimming shortened V by 5 bases and J by 2 bases, and 10 bases separated the two germline ends. Per the germline V gene, CDR1 is SQVTM and CDR2 is ANQGSEA. The CDR3 extends over 14 amino acids. Here the CDR3 reads CSVRTVPGANVLTF. DNA for the CDR3: TGCAGCGTTAGGACAGTTCCTGGGGCCAACGTCCTGACTTTC. Full variable domain (remainder filled in from reference TRBV29-1 and TRBJ2-6): SAVISQKPSRDICQRGTSLTIQCQVDSQVTMMFWYRQQPGQSLTLIATANQGSEATYESGFVIDKFPISRPNLTFSTLTVSNMSPEDSSIYLCSVRTVPGANVLTFGAGSRLTVL.

This clonotype was picked up a small number of times. V and J are TRBV28 and TRBJ2-1; 7 bases map to TRBD2. Germline V gene sequence: CDR1 MDHEN, CDR2 SYDVKM. The CDR3 runs to 15 residues. The V gene end was trimmed by 5 bases and the J gene end by 1 base; junction bases not matched to a gene: 5. CDR3 protein: CASSLAEGSYNEQFF. The DNA of the CDR3 is TGTGCCAGCAGTCTAGCGGAGGGATCCTACAATGAGCAGTTCTTC.

The rearrangement uses TRBV2 and TRBJ2-1, with unresolved D. Germline V gene sequence: CDR1 SNHLY, CDR2 FYNNEI. The CDR3 is 11 residues long. Between the trimmed V and J ends, which lost 3 bases and 15 bases, there was a span of 12 bases. The CDR3 sequence: CASSDWEAPFF. DNA for the CDR3: TGTGCCAGCAGTGACTGGGAAGCGCCGTTCTTC.

This clonotype was counted only a few times. The gene calls are TRBV30 and TRBJ1-5; tentative D call: TRBD1 (5 bases). Germline V CDR1 and CDR2: GTSNPN, SVGIG (reference sequence). The CDR3 runs to 13 residues. The V end lost 0 bases, the J end lost 3 bases, and 6 bases lay between the germline ends. CDR3 loop: CAWSVQDNQPQHF. Here the CDR3 DNA reads TGTGCCTGGAGTGTACAGGACAATCAGCCCCAGCATTTT.

V usage is TRBV29-1 and J usage is TRBJ2-1; the D gene is possibly TRBD1 (6 bases). Trimming cost V 6 bases and J 0 bases, with 12 bases left between them. CDR1 SQVTM and CDR2 ANQGSEA come from the germline V gene. The CDR3 runs 14 residues. The DNA of the CDR3 is TGCAGCGTCCCCAGGGGAAGCTCCTACAATGAGCAGTTCTTC. Residues: CSVPRGSSYNEQFF.

This chain uses TRBV9 with TRBJ1-5; the match to TRBD1 covers 11 bases. Germline assignment: CDR1 SGDLS and CDR2 YYNGEE. Trimming took 2 bases from V and 7 from J; bases not matched to a gene: 2. This CDR3 comprises 14 residues. The CDR3 sequence is CASSVGQGVQPQHF. CDR3 coding DNA: TGTGCCAGCAGCGTGGGACAGGGGGTCCAGCCCCAGCATTTT.

This clonotype was observed a few times. V and J are TRBV4-1 and TRBJ2-7; D unclear. The germline gives CDR1 MGHRA, CDR2 YSYEKL. The CDR3 loop spans 12 amino acids. Trimming removed 0 bases from V and 5 bases from J, with 5 bases in between. CDR3 sequence: CASSQENHEQYF. In nucleotides, the CDR3 is TGCGCCAGCAGCCAAGAGAACCACGAGCAGTACTTC.

This clonotype was seen a handful of times. This sequence joins TRBV7-9 and TRBJ2-1; D is perhaps TRBD2 (6 bases). The CDR3 totals 16 residues. In germline, CDR1 is SEHNR, CDR2 FQNEAQ (reference sequence). Between the trimmed V and J ends, which lost 3 bases and 7 bases, there was a span of 19 bases. CDR3 residues: CASSFWRGSELNEQFF. CDR3 nucleotides: TGTGCCAGCAGCTTCTGGCGGGGCTCTGAGCTAAATGAGCAGTTCTTC.